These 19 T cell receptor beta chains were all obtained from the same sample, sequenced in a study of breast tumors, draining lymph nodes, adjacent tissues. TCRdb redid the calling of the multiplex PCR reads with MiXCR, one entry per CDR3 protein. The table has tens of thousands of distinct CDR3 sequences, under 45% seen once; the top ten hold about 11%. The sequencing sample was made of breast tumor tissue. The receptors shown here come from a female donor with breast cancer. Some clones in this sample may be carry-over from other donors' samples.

The CDR3 region has the DNA TGCGCCAGCCCCGGACGGACCTACGAGCAGTACTTC. As protein: CASPGRTYEQYF. The V gene is TRBV5-1, the J gene TRBJ2-7, with unresolved D. V lost 7 bases, J lost 2 bases, and 10 bases lay in between. Germline V gene lookup returns CDR1 SGHRS and CDR2 YFSETQ. There are 12 residues in the CDR3.

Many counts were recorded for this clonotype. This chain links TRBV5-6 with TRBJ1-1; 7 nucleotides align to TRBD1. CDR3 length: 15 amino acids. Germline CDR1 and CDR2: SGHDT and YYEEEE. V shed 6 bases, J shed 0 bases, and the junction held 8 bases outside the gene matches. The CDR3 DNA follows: TGTGCCAGCACCTCCAGGGGGTCCATGAACACTGAAGCTTTCTTT. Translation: CASTSRGSMNTEAFF.

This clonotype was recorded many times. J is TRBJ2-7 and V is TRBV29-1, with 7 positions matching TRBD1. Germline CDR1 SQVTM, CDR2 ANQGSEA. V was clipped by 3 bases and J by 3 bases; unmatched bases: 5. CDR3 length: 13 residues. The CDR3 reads CSVDHPGGYEQYF. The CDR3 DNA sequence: TGCAGCGTTGATCATCCAGGGGGCTACGAGCAGTACTTC.

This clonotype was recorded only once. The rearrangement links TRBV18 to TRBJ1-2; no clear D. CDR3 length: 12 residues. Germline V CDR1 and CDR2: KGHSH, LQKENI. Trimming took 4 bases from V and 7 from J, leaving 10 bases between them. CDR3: CASSQESVGYTF. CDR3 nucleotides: TGTGCCAGCTCACAGGAATCGGTTGGCTACACCTTC.

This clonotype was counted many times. CDR3 residues: CASSRLAGVVGTQYF. The CDR3 DNA follows: TGTGCCAGCAGCCGACTAGCGGGAGTTGTGGGGACCCAGTACTTC. This chain connects TRBV6-1 to TRBJ2-5, with TRBD2 matching 12 bases. The CDR3 is 15 amino acids. Trimming took 6 bases from V and 7 from J; bases not matched to a gene: 9. Germline V gene sequence: CDR1 MNHNS, CDR2 SASEGT.

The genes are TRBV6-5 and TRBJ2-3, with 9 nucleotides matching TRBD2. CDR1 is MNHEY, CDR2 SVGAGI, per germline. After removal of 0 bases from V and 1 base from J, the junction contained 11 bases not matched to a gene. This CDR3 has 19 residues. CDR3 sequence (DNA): TGTGCCAGCAGTTACTCCTGGTCGACTAGCGGAGAGGGCACAGATACGCAGTATTTT. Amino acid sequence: CASSYSWSTSGEGTDTQYF.

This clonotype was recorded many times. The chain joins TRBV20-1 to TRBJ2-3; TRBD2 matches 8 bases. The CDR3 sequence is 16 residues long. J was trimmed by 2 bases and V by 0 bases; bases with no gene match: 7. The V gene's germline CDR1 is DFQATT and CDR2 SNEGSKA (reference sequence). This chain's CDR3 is CSARENTGGHTDTQYF. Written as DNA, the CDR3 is TGCAGTGCTAGAGAGAATACGGGGGGGCACACAGATACGCAGTATTTT.

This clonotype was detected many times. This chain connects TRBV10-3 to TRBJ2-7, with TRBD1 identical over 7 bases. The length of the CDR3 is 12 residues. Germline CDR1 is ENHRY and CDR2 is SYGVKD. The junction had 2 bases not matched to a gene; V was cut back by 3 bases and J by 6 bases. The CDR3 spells CAISERDSEQYF. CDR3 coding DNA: TGTGCCATCAGTGAAAGGGACAGCGAGCAGTACTTC.

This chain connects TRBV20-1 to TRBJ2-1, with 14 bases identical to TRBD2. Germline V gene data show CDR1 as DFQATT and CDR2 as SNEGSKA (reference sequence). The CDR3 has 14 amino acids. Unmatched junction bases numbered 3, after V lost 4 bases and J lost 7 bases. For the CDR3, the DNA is TGCAGTGCTATGTGGACTAGCGGGAGGAATGAGCAGTTCTTC. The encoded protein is CSAMWTSGRNEQFF.

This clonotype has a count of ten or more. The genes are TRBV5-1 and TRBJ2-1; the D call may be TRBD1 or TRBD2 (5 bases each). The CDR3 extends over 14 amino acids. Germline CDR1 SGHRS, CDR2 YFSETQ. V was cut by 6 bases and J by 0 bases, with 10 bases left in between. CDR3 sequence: CASTWGSSYNEQFF. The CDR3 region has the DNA TGCGCCAGCACTTGGGGGAGCTCCTACAATGAGCAGTTCTTC.

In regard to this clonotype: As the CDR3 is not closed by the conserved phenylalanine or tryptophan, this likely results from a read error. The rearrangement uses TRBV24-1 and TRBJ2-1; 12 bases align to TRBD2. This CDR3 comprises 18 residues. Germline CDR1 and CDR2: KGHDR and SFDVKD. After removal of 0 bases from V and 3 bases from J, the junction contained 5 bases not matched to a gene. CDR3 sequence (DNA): TGTGCCACCAGTGATTTGGCTAGCGGGAGGGTCGTCTACAATGAGCAGTTCCTC. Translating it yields CATSDLASGRVVYNEQFL.

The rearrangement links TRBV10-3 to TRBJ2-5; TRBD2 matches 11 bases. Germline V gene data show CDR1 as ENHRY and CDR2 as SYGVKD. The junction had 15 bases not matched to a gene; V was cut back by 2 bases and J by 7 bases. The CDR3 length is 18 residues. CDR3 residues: CAISEKSVGLAGGGTQYF. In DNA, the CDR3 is TGTGCCATCAGTGAGAAATCGGTGGGCCTAGCGGGAGGAGGGACCCAGTACTTC.

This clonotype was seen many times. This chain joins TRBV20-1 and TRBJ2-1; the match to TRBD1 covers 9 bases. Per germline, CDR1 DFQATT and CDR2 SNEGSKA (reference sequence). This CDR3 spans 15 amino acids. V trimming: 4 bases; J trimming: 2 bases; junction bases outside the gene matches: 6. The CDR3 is CSAKDRDRAYNEQFF. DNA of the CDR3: TGCAGTGCTAAAGACCGGGACAGGGCCTACAATGAGCAGTTCTTC.

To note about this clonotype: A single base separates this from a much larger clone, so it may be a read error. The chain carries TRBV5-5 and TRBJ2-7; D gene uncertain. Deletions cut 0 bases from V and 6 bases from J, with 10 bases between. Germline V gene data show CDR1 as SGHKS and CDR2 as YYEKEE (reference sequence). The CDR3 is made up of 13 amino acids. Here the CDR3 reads CASSLDPAGEQYF. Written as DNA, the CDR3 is TGTGCCAGCAGCTTGGACCCGGCAGGCGAGCAGTACTTC.

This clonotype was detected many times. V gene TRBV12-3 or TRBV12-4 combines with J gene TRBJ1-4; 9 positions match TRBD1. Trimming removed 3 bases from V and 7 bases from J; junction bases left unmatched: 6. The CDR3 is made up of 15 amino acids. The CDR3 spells CASSFGTGGVEKLFF. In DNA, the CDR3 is TGTGCCAGCAGTTTTGGAACAGGGGGCGTTGAAAAACTGTTTTTT.

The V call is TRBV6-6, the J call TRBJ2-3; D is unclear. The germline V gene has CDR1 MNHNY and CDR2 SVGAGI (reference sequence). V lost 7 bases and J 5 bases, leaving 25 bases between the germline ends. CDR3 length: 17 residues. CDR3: CASKGNYGYTSQDTQYF. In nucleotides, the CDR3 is TGTGCCAGCAAAGGGAACTATGGCTACACAAGTCAAGATACGCAGTATTTT.

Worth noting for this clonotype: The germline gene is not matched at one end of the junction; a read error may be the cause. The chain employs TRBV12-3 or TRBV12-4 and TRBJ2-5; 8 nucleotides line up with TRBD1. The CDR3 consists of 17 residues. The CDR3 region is CANSPIVTGDLGDTQYF. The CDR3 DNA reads TGTGCCAACAGTCCGATTGTGACAGGGGACCTGGGGGATACCCAGTACTTC.

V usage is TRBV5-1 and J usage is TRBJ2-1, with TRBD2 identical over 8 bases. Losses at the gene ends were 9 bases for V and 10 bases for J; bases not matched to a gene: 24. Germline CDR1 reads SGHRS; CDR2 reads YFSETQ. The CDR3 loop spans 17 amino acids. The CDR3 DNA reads TGCGCCACCAAAGCTGCGGGGGGCGCGGGTCGGACCGGGGAGCAGTTCTTC. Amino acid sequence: CATKAAGGAGRTGEQFF.

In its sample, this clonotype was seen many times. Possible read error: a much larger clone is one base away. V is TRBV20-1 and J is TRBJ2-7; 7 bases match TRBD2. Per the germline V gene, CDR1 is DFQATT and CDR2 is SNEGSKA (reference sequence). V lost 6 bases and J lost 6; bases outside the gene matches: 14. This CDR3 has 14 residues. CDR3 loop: CSALPPGGSPEQYF. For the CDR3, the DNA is TGCAGTGCCCTGCCCCCGGGAGGTAGCCCCGAGCAGTACTTC.